The 9 T cell receptor beta chains below were found in one sample sequenced in a study of T-cell reconstitution after alpha-beta-depleted transplantation in children. The TCRbeta library was prepared with unique molecular identifiers. TCRdb re-derived calls from the PCR reads in MiXCR, one entry per CDR3 protein. The data show about 600,000 distinct CDR3 sequences, 13% seen once. Source: PBMCs, mostly from graft donor cells, taken 360 days after TCRalphabeta/CD19-depleted stem cell transplant. The receptor set was obtained from a male patient younger than 18 who had a stem cell transplant for acute myeloid leukemia, so the T cells may come from the graft donor.

The chain employs TRBV7-2 and TRBJ2-5; TRBD2 is a possible D gene (5 bases). Trimming left V 2 bases short and J 6 bases short, with 13 bases between. Germline V gene data show CDR1 as SGHTA and CDR2 as FQGNSA. This CDR3 is built from 14 residues. CDR3 DNA: TGTGCCAGCAGCTTAACTAGTTTACAGAAGACCCAGTACTTC. Amino acid sequence: CASSLTSLQKTQYF.

This clonotype was seen a few times. V usage is TRBV11-3 and J usage is TRBJ2-7; the D is unclear. Germline V lookup: CDR1 SGHNT, CDR2 YENEEA. This CDR3 is 17 amino acids long. The germline V and J ends were trimmed by 0 bases and 7 bases, with 22 bases remaining between them. The CDR3 reads CASSLEGGLARPEEQYF. DNA of the CDR3: TGTGCCAGCAGCTTAGAGGGTGGTTTGGCCAGGCCCGAAGAGCAGTACTTC.

This chain uses TRBV9 with TRBJ2-3; maybe TRBD2 (6 bases). The length of the CDR3 is 15 residues. Trimming removed 3 bases at V and 0 bases at J, with 11 bases between. CDR1 and CDR2 from the germline V gene are SGDLS and YYNGEE. CDR3 coding DNA: TGTGCCAGCAGCGCCGGGACTTTTAGCACAGATACGCAGTATTTT. Protein: CASSAGTFSTDTQYF.

This clonotype turned up a few times. The genes are TRBV4-3 and TRBJ1-3; 7 bases are shared with TRBD1. Germline trimming cut 4 bases from V and 3 bases from J; bases unmatched to any gene: 3. CDR3 length: 14 amino acids. CDR1 and CDR2 from the germline V gene are LGHNA and YSLEER. CDR3 nucleotides: TGCGCCAGCAGCCGTCAGGGGGGTGGAAACACCATATATTTT. Amino acid sequence: CASSRQGGGNTIYF.

In this sample, this clonotype turned up a few times. The J gene is TRBJ2-1, the V gene TRBV6-5; 10 nucleotides line up with TRBD2. Looked up from germline, CDR1 is MNHEY and CDR2 is SVGAGI. This CDR3 contains 16 residues. J lost 3 bases, V lost 0 bases, and 2 bases had no gene match. CDR3 region: CASSYSGLAYYNEQFF. The DNA for the CDR3 is TGTGCCAGCAGTTACTCGGGACTAGCGTACTACAATGAGCAGTTCTTC.

The chain recombines TRBV7-9 with TRBJ1-2; D remains ambiguous. Looked up from germline, CDR1 is SEHNR and CDR2 is FQNEAQ (reference sequence). V shed 1 base and J shed 8 bases, with 8 bases lying between them. The CDR3 is made up of 12 amino acids. CDR3 DNA sequence: TGTGCCAGCAGCTTAGTTCAAACGGGCTACACCTTC. It translates to CASSLVQTGYTF.

The J gene is TRBJ2-3, the V gene TRBV6-6, with 8 bases fitting TRBD1. Germline CDR1 MNHNY, CDR2 SVGAGI (reference sequence). There are 19 residues in the CDR3. The ends lost 2 bases at V and 0 bases at J; junction bases unmatched: 13. The CDR3 coding sequence is TGTGCCAGCAGTTACCGAGCGACAGGGGACCTTGGTAGCACAGATACGCAGTATTTT. It encodes CASSYRATGDLGSTDTQYF.

The chain couples TRBV25-1 to TRBJ2-7, with D perhaps matching TRBD1 or TRBD2 (6 bases each). This CDR3 is built from 15 residues. Per germline, CDR1 MGHDK and CDR2 SYGVNS. Trimming cost V 1 base and J 2 bases, with 12 bases left between them. CDR3 sequence reads: CASSEFRGLTYEQYF. The CDR3 nucleotides read TGTGCCAGCAGTGAATTTCGGGGGCTGACCTACGAGCAGTACTTC.

This clonotype has a count of ten or more. This rearrangement joins TRBV12-3 or TRBV12-4 to TRBJ2-5; 10 nucleotides match TRBD2. The CDR3 is 18 amino acids. V lost 8 bases and J lost 5; bases outside the gene matches: 20. The CDR3 nucleotides read TGTGCCAGCTTAAGACGTAAGACCCCGGGACTAGCGTTGGAGACCCAGTACTTC. Its protein is CASLRRKTPGLALETQYF.